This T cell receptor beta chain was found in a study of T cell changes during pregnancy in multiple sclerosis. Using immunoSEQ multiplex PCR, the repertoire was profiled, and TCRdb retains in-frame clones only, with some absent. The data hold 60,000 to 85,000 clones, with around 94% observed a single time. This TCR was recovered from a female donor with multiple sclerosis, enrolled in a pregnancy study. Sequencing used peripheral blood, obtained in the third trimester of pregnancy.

The CDR3 region has the DNA TGTGCCAGCAGCGGGGGGGCCGGGGAGCTGTTTTTT. It encodes CASSGGAGELFF. The chain uses TRBV9 and TRBJ2-2, with D maybe TRBD2 (6 bases). Germline V gene data show CDR1 as SGDLS and CDR2 as YYNGEE. Trimming removed 3 bases at V and 6 bases at J, with 6 bases between. The CDR3 loop spans 12 amino acids. Variable domain in full (rest from reference TRBV9 and TRBJ2-2): DSGVTQTPKHLITATGQRVTLRCSPRSGDLSVYWYQQSLDQGLQFLIQYYNGEERAKGNILERFSAQQFPDLHSELNLSSLELGDSALYFCASSGGAGELFFGEGSRLTVL.